This T cell receptor beta chain stems from a study of neurological immune-mediated disorders. TCRdb analysed the 5' RACE reads with MiXCR anew, one entry per CDR3 protein. This sample has roughly 57,000 distinct CDR3 sequences, with around 24% found just once. The germline CDR1 and CDR2 sequences are SGDLS and YYNGEE. V lost 2 bases, J lost 2 bases, and 3 bases stayed unmatched. The CDR3 is 15 residues long. Time point given: technical triplicate 2. Broader study findings: Expanded clones shared no identical CDR3 amino acid sequences across subjects, which suggested private TCR-beta repertoires in all groups.

Comment on this clonotype: What it recognizes is unknown.

The sequence derives from a man between 60 and 70 years old with HTLV-1-associated myelopathy (HAM/TSP). Sequencing was done on a sample of PBMCs. This rearrangement joins TRBV9 to TRBJ2-3; 9 nucleotides match TRBD1. The CDR3 spells CASSVGQGNTDTQYF. CDR3 nucleotide sequence: TGTGCCAGCAGCGTTGGACAGGGGAACACAGATACGCAGTATTTT.